Below, 12 T cell receptor beta chains from the same sample are listed, as sequenced in a study of neoadjuvant nivolumab and ipilimumab in lung cancer. Measured with immunoSEQ multiplex PCR; TCRdb has only the in-frame clones, and not every one. The table shows fewer than 30,000 clones, with 80% to 85% occurring only once. The sample here was tumor tissue, taken after neoadjuvant nivolumab, alone or with ipilimumab, at or shortly before surgery. Every receptor here comes from an adult with non-small cell lung cancer.

This clone came up a few times. V and J are TRBV6-6 and TRBJ1-2, with a weak D call TRBD1 (6 bases). CDR1 is MNHNY, CDR2 SVGAGI, per germline (reference sequence). V was clipped by 6 bases and J by 4 bases, with 12 bases between them. The CDR3 loop spans 13 amino acids. The CDR3 region has the DNA TGTGCCAGCAGCCAAACAGGGCCCTATGGCTACACCTTC. Protein product: CASSQTGPYGYTF.

The rearrangement joins TRBV19 to TRBJ1-5; no clear D gene. Trimming removed 10 bases from V and 0 bases from J, with 16 bases in between. Per germline, CDR1 LNHDA and CDR2 SQIVND (reference sequence). The CDR3 totals 15 residues. The CDR3 region is CATKSGVSSNQPQHF. The DNA for the CDR3 is TGTGCCACCAAATCTGGGGTGAGTAGCAATCAGCCCCAGCATTTT.

CDR3 loop: CASRLGTGGNQPQHF. The CDR3 bases are TGTGCCAGCAGATTAGGGACAGGGGGCAATCAGCCCCAGCATTTT. J is TRBJ1-5 and V is TRBV2; TRBD1 matches at 10 bases. V dropped 6 bases and J dropped 2; count of bases not matched to a gene: 4. This CDR3 contains 15 residues. Germline CDR1 SNHLY, CDR2 FYNNEI.

The chain joins TRBV30 to TRBJ2-1; maybe TRBD2 (6 bases). Germline CDR1 GTSNPN, CDR2 SVGIG (reference sequence). CDR3 length: 12 amino acids. V was shortened by 3 bases and J by 13 bases, with 16 bases between the two germline ends. The chain's CDR3 is CAWRITSLYQFF. CDR3 sequence (DNA): TGTGCCTGGAGGATAACTAGCCTCTACCAGTTCTTC.

V usage is TRBV30 and J usage is TRBJ1-1; the D is unclear. Trimming left V 8 bases short and J 0 bases short, with 16 bases between. Germline V gives CDR1 GTSNPN, CDR2 SVGIG (reference sequence). There are 14 residues in the CDR3. The DNA for the CDR3 is TGTGCCCGAACTGGTAACAGCATGAACACTGAAGCTTTCTTT. Protein sequence: CARTGNSMNTEAFF.

This clone was found a few times. The chain couples TRBV6-5 to TRBJ2-3, with TRBD2 matching over 10 bases. Germline V gene sequence: CDR1 MNHEY, CDR2 SVGAGI. The CDR3 is 14 amino acids. V shed 9 bases and J 2 bases; nucleotides not matched to a gene: 5. This CDR3 reads CASGGTSDTDTQYF. In DNA form, the CDR3 reads TGTGCCAGTGGGGGGACTAGCGACACAGATACGCAGTATTTT.

The chain links TRBV6-4 to TRBJ1-1; the match to TRBD1 covers 11 bases. The J segment lost 4 bases and the V segment lost 3 bases, leaving 10 bases of the junction unmatched. Germline V gives CDR1 MRHNA, CDR2 SNTAGT. The CDR3 covers 17 residues. The CDR3 is CASSERGQGVPGTEAFF. CDR3 DNA sequence: TGTGCCAGCAGTGAGAGGGGACAGGGGGTCCCAGGCACTGAAGCTTTCTTT.

The chain couples TRBV7-2 to TRBJ2-1; D is perhaps TRBD2 (6 bases). Germline CDR1 and CDR2: SGHTA and FQGNSA. This CDR3 is built from 15 residues. Trimming cost V 6 bases and J 5 bases, with 17 bases left between them. CDR3 sequence reads: CASRRGGVPNNEQFF. As DNA, the CDR3 is TGTGCCAGCAGGCGGGGTGGGGTGCCCAACAATGAGCAGTTCTTC.

V gene TRBV13 combines with J gene TRBJ2-3; D not certain. This CDR3 comprises 12 residues. Per germline, CDR1 PRHDT and CDR2 FYEKMQ (reference sequence). The V and J ends lost 11 bases and 2 bases respectively, with 11 bases between them. CDR3 bases: TGTGCCTCCAAGAGGTCCACAGATACGCAGTATTTT. As protein: CASKRSTDTQYF.

This rearrangement joins TRBV6-5 to TRBJ1-1; D may be TRBD1 (5 bases). The V end lost 0 bases, the J end lost 1 base, and 9 bases lay between the germline ends. The germline CDR1 and CDR2 sequences are MNHEY and SVGAGI. The CDR3 covers 15 residues. CDR3 sequence: CASSYSVGTNTEAFF. The CDR3 nucleotides read TGTGCCAGCAGTTACTCGGTTGGGACGAACACTGAAGCTTTCTTT.

The chain recombines TRBV5-1 with TRBJ2-1; 8 bases are a match to TRBD2. CDR1 is SGHRS and CDR2 is YFSETQ in the germline V gene. This CDR3 is 15 amino acids long. J was trimmed by 8 bases and V by 3 bases; bases with no gene match: 10. The CDR3 is CASSWMGREVDEQFF. The DNA for the CDR3 is TGCGCCAGCAGCTGGATGGGGCGGGAGGTCGATGAGCAGTTCTTC.

The chain combines TRBV11-3 with TRBJ2-3, with D tentatively TRBD1 or TRBD2 (6 bases each). Deletions cut 7 bases from V and 8 bases from J, with 10 bases between. The CDR3 consists of 11 residues. Germline CDR1 SGHNT, CDR2 YENEEA. The CDR3: CASTEGGTQYF. CDR3 sequence (DNA): TGTGCCAGCACCGAGGGGGGTACGCAGTATTTT.